Sequencing of this T cell receptor (beta chain) was carried out in a study of regulatory T cells in long-lasting Graves disease. iRepertoire HTBI primers and Arm-PCR of CDR3 regions built TCR beta libraries. TCRdb redid the calling of the multiplex PCR reads with MiXCR, one entry per CDR3 protein. Found here are some 250,000 distinct CDR3 sequences, 15% to 20% of them singletons; the top ten hold roughly 15%. There are 13 residues in the CDR3. CDR1 SGHVS and CDR2 FNYEAQ come from the germline V gene. J was trimmed by 8 bases and V by 2 bases; bases with no gene match: 3. Time point defined: newly diagnosed GD, antithyroid drugs for less than 3 months. The TCR library was made from RNA that had been extracted from PBMCs in TRIzol. The sample holds many counts of this clonotype. These data also formed part of another study, on T cells in Graves' hyperthyroidism and ophthalmopathy.

Sequenced here: peripheral blood mononuclear cells (PBMCs), sampled at new diagnosis, from a patient treated with antithyroid drugs. The sequence derives from a woman aged 25-40 years with Graves disease. The V and J genes are TRBV7-6 and TRBJ1-2; 9 bases are a match to TRBD1. CDR3 sequence (DNA): TGTGCCAGCAGCTTATGGACAGGGGAGGGCTACACCTTC. Translated: CASSLWTGEGYTF.